Shown below are 9 T cell receptor beta chains from a single sample sequenced in a study of shared clonotypes between healthy human individuals. Generated by immunoSEQ multiplex PCR, the TCRdb table keeps only in-frame clones and is missing some. Counted here are some 1,100,000 clones, around 82% occurring once; the ten biggest clones make up more than 0.5%. Sequencing input: memory CD4+ T cells from PBMCs. The sample's subset: CD45RA-negative fraction. The origin of the receptors is a man aged 18 to 30 in good health. Some clones in this sample may be carry-over from other donors' samples.

About this clone: The identical CDR3 is also encoded by other nucleotide sequences in the sample. V is TRBV5-1 and J is TRBJ2-5; 10 nucleotides align to TRBD1. Germline V gene lookup returns CDR1 SGHRS and CDR2 YFSETQ. This CDR3 spans 15 amino acids. V gave up 4 bases and J gave up 5 bases; unmatched junction bases: 8. CDR3 nucleotide sequence: TGCGCCAGCAGCCTGACAGGGGGCGAGGGGGAGACCCAGTACTTC. This translates into CASSLTGGEGETQYF.

The rearrangement uses TRBV6-1 and TRBJ2-1; D is possibly TRBD2 (6 bases). Germline V gene sequence: CDR1 MNHNS, CDR2 SASEGT. The CDR3 totals 14 residues. The germline V and J ends were trimmed by 6 bases and 3 bases, with 12 bases remaining between them. DNA for the CDR3: TGTGCCAGCAGGACCTCTAGCGACTACAATGAGCAGTTCTTC. The encoded protein is CASRTSSDYNEQFF.

CDR3 loop: CASGKSRGGPYEQYF. The CDR3 nucleotides read TGTGCCAGCGGCAAAAGCAGGGGGGGGCCCTACGAGCAGTACTTC. The V gene is TRBV5-4, the J gene TRBJ2-7, with D perhaps assigned TRBD1 or TRBD2 (7 bases each). The length of the CDR3 is 15 residues. CDR1 is SGHNT, CDR2 YYREEE, per germline (reference sequence). Between the trimmed V and J ends, which lost 7 bases and 2 bases, there was a span of 19 bases.

The J gene is TRBJ2-3, the V gene TRBV28, with 10 nucleotides matching TRBD2. CDR1 and CDR2 (germline): MDHEN, SYDVKM. There are 14 residues in the CDR3. The J segment lost 2 bases and the V segment lost 10 bases, leaving 6 bases of the junction unmatched. The DNA for the CDR3 is TGTGCCACTGCAGCGGGAGGGGACACAGATACGCAGTATTTT. Translation gives CATAAGGDTDTQYF. The full variable domain, with the rest looked up from reference TRBV28 and TRBJ2-3, is DVKVTQSSRYLVKRTGEKVFLECVQDMDHENMFWYRQDPGLGLRLIYFSYDVKMKEKGDIPEGYSVSREKKERFSLILESASTNQTSMYLCATAAGGDTDTQYFGPGTRLTVL.

This clone was found a few times. The V gene is TRBV19, the J gene TRBJ1-2; 10 positions agree with TRBD1. The V segment lost 5 bases and the J segment 4 bases; nucleotides outside the gene matches: 7. This CDR3 is built from 15 residues. The V gene's germline CDR1 is LNHDA and CDR2 SQIVND (reference sequence). DNA of the CDR3: TGTGCCAGTAGTGCCAATGGACAGGGGGGCTATGGCTACACCTTC. Its translation: CASSANGQGGYGYTF.

The genes are TRBV10-3 and TRBJ2-2; 10 nucleotides agree with TRBD1. V dropped 6 bases and J dropped 2; count of bases not matched to a gene: 9. CDR3 length: 17 amino acids. CDR1 is ENHRY, CDR2 SYGVKD, per germline. The DNA of the CDR3 is TGTGCCATCAGAAACTCCGGGACAGGGGTCAACACCGGGGAGCTGTTTTTT. It encodes CAIRNSGTGVNTGELFF.

The gene calls are TRBV7-9 and TRBJ2-5; perhaps D is TRBD1 or TRBD2 (5 bases each). V shed 11 bases and J shed 5 bases, with 21 bases lying between them. Germline loops: CDR1 SEHNR, CDR2 FQNEAQ (reference sequence). The CDR3 runs 14 residues. DNA of the CDR3: TGTGCCGTTTCCGGGACCCACTCGAGGGAGACCCAGTACTTC. This translates into CAVSGTHSRETQYF.

CDR3: CASSLLRGQGSQHF. Written as DNA, the CDR3 is TGTGCCAGCAGTTTACTCCGGGGACAGGGGTCCCAGCATTTT. The J gene is TRBJ1-5, the V gene TRBV27, with 10 bases fitting TRBD1. Germline V gives CDR1 MNHEY, CDR2 SMNVEV (reference sequence). The V gene end was trimmed by 2 bases and the J gene end by 11 bases; junction bases not matched to a gene: 6. The CDR3 totals 14 residues.

This clone was seen more than once but under ten times. V and J are TRBV4-3 and TRBJ1-2; D is ambiguous. V was clipped by 3 bases and J by 8 bases, with 13 bases between them. CDR1 and CDR2 from the germline V gene are LGHNA and YSLEER. This CDR3 has 13 residues. The CDR3, as DNA: TGCGCCAGCAGCCAGACCCTGGGCGCGGGCTACACCTTC. Translating it yields CASSQTLGAGYTF.